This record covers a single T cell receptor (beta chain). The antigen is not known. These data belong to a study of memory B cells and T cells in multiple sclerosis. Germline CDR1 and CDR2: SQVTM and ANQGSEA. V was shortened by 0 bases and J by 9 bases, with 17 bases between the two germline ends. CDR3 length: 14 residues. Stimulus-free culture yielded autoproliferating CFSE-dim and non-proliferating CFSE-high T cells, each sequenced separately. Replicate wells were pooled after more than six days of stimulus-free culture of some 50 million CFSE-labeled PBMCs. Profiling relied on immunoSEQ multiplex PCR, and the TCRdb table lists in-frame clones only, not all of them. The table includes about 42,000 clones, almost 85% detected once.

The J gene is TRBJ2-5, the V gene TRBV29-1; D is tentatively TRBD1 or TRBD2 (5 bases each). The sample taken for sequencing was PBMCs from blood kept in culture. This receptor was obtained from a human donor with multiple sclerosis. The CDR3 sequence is CSVEDPGTRRAQYF. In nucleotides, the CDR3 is TGCAGCGTTGAAGACCCCGGGACCCGACGGGCCCAGTACTTC.